The clone carrying this T cell receptor (beta chain) has more than one count but fewer than ten. Its antigen is not identified. The CDR3 is made up of 15 amino acids. The V gene's germline CDR1 is SGHVS and CDR2 FNYEAQ. Trimming took 4 bases from V and 7 from J, leaving 14 bases between them. The protocol was immunoSEQ multiplex PCR, while the TCRdb copy is restricted to in-frame clones and leaves out a portion. This repertoire shows tens of thousands of clones, 80% to 90% found once; its top ten account for less than 11%. Second-dose intervals of approximately 4 or approximately 12 weeks were pooled. This entry comes from a study of T cell responses to AZD1222 COVID-19 vaccine. Study outcomes and limitations: Seropositive at baseline were only a handful of AZD1222 recipients. It should be noted that donors were predominantly white British and more often female, and clonal diversity was possibly underestimated.

The source is an adult who received the AZD1222 COVID-19 vaccine. This chain uses TRBV7-6 with TRBJ1-6, with unresolved D. This sample comprised peripheral blood, obtained 28 days after the second AZD1222 dose. The CDR3 DNA is TGTGCCAGCAGCTCGGACGGAGCTACCAATTCACCCCTCCACTTT. Protein product: CASSSDGATNSPLHF.